These 29 T cell receptor beta chains were sequenced from one sample in a study of blood T cells in healthy people across ages. Together with a sample-barcoded 5' primer, a J-beta primer mix was included in a second PCR lasting about 6 to 11 cycles. TCRdb re-called the 5' RACE reads through MiXCR, storing one row per CDR3 protein. Of over 1,500,000 distinct CDR3 sequences detected, about two fifths appear once; the ten largest clones hold more than 20%. What was sequenced was blood. These receptors were taken from a human donor in good health.

This clonotype was found a few times. The chain is built from TRBV2 and TRBJ2-7; weak D call: TRBD1 (6 bases). Trimming left V 5 bases short and J 2 bases short, with 16 bases between. This CDR3 comprises 15 residues. Germline-derived CDR1 and CDR2 are SNHLY and FYNNEI. DNA for the CDR3: TGTGCCAGCAGTTTAGAACAGGGTCTTCCCTACGAGCAGTACTTC. Translated, it gives CASSLEQGLPYEQYF.

This clonotype was picked up one time. V and J are TRBV20-1 and TRBJ1-2; 8 nucleotides match TRBD1. The germline CDR1 and CDR2 sequences are DFQATT and SNEGSKA (reference sequence). The CDR3 has 14 residues. V was pared by 5 bases and J by 6 bases, with 11 bases of the junction left unmatched. The CDR3 DNA reads TGCAGTGCTCTGACCGGGACAGGCCTGGATGGCTACACCTTC. Encoded protein: CSALTGTGLDGYTF.

Concerning this clonotype: At one end the junction does not follow the germline gene, possibly because of a read error. CDR3 protein: CSARRGEGQEAQYF. DNA of the CDR3: TGCAGTGCTAGAAGAGGGGAGGGTCAAGAGGCCCAGTACTTC. The rearrangement uses TRBV20-1 and TRBJ2-5; TRBD2 agrees at 7 bases. CDR1 and CDR2 (germline): DFQATT, SNEGSKA (reference sequence). The CDR3 sequence is 14 residues long.

This chain connects TRBV20-1 to TRBJ1-5; D unresolved. V lost 5 bases, J lost 3 bases, and 20 bases lay in between. This CDR3 is 16 amino acids long. The germline gives CDR1 DFQATT, CDR2 SNEGSKA (reference sequence). As DNA, the CDR3 is TGCAGTGCTGTGAGCCCAGGCCATTCCGACAATCAGCCCCAGCATTTT. It is translated as CSAVSPGHSDNQPQHF.

The V gene is TRBV5-1, the J gene TRBJ2-2; 7 positions match TRBD1. J was trimmed by 1 base and V by 0 bases; bases with no gene match: 3. The germline gives CDR1 SGHRS, CDR2 YFSETQ. The CDR3 has 16 residues. The CDR3 nucleotides read TGCGCCAGCAGCTTGGCCGGGACAGTGAACACCGGGGAGCTGTTTTTT. As protein: CASSLAGTVNTGELFF.

This clonotype has a handful of counts. The chain carries TRBV12-3 or TRBV12-4 and TRBJ2-4; D may be TRBD1 (5 bases). This CDR3 is 20 amino acids long. V gave up 3 bases and J gave up 5 bases, with 29 bases separating them. CDR3 nucleotides: TGTGCCAGCAGTTTTTATGGGGCAGGGCCCGATCAAATGTACGAAAACATTCAGTACTTC. Protein: CASSFYGAGPDQMYENIQYF.

This clonotype has more than one count but fewer than ten. This chain links TRBV6-1 with TRBJ1-2, with unresolved D. Trimming took off 7 bases at V and 0 bases at J, with 9 bases between the two ends. The CDR3 covers 13 residues. Germline CDR1 MNHNS, CDR2 SASEGT. The CDR3 loop reads CASTEGANYGYTF. In DNA, the CDR3 is TGTGCCAGCACCGAAGGAGCTAACTATGGCTACACCTTC.

The DNA for the CDR3 is TGCAGTGCTAGAGATGGAGGTTTGCAGGAGAACTATGGCTACACCTTC. It yields the protein CSARDGGLQENYGYTF. V usage is TRBV20-1 and J usage is TRBJ1-2; D remains unclear. Trimming removed 0 bases from V and 2 bases from J, with 16 bases in between. CDR1 is DFQATT and CDR2 is SNEGSKA in the germline V gene (reference sequence). The CDR3 sequence is 16 residues long.

This clonotype was seen a handful of times. The rearrangement links TRBV5-5 to TRBJ2-7; D call uncertain. This CDR3 contains 14 residues. The V gene lost 1 base and the J gene lost 0 bases, with 8 bases spanning the gap. The germline V gene encodes CDR1 SGHKS and CDR2 YYEKEE (reference sequence). The chain's CDR3 is CASSLMADSYEQYF. CDR3 coding DNA: TGTGCCAGCAGCTTGATGGCAGACTCCTACGAGCAGTACTTC.

The chain carries TRBV7-6 and TRBJ1-1, with D unresolved. The CDR3 has 15 residues. The V and J ends lost 1 base and 5 bases respectively, with 14 bases between them. CDR1 SGHVS and CDR2 FNYEAQ come from the germline V gene. CDR3 region: CASSLDPLRKTEAFF. The CDR3 coding sequence is TGTGCCAGCAGCTTAGATCCTCTAAGAAAGACTGAAGCTTTCTTT.

The chain carries TRBV5-1 and TRBJ2-3; 13 bases align to TRBD2. From germline, CDR1 is SGHRS and CDR2 YFSETQ. J lost 4 bases, V lost 1 base, and 6 bases had no gene match. The CDR3 loop spans 17 amino acids. CDR3 DNA: TGCGCCAGCAGCTTGACCCCGGGACTAGCGGGGTCAGATACGCAGTATTTT. This translates into CASSLTPGLAGSDTQYF.

This clonotype was counted a few times. The chain combines TRBV7-2 with TRBJ2-7, with TRBD1 as a possible D gene (6 bases). Germline lookup yields CDR1 SGHTA and CDR2 FQGNSA. The V gene lost 1 base and the J gene lost 6 bases, with 19 bases spanning the gap. The CDR3 sequence is 16 residues long. The CDR3 spells CASSLGYGRGVVEQYF. The DNA of the CDR3 is TGTGCCAGCAGCTTAGGATACGGCAGGGGAGTAGTCGAGCAGTACTTC. Combining the CDR3 with reference TRBV7-2 and TRBJ2-7 gives the whole variable domain GAGVSQSPSNKVTEKGKDVELRCDPISGHTALYWYRQSLGQGLEFLIYFQGNSAPDKSGLPSDRFSAERTGGSVSTLTIQRTQQEDSAVYLCASSLGYGRGVVEQYFGPGTRLTVT.

A few counts support this clonotype. Written as DNA, the CDR3 is TGTGCCAGTAGTATGCAACAGGGCAAGAATACCCAGTACTTC. It encodes CASSMQQGKNTQYF. J is TRBJ2-5 and V is TRBV19; D perhaps matches TRBD1 (6 bases). CDR1 LNHDA and CDR2 SQIVND come from the germline V gene (reference sequence). The CDR3 covers 14 residues. V was pared by 3 bases and J by 8 bases, with 16 bases between.

The genes are TRBV11-2 and TRBJ2-5; possible D gene TRBD2, 7 bases. Trimming left V 3 bases short and J 2 bases short, with 16 bases between. The CDR3 runs to 16 residues. The V gene's germline CDR1 is SGHAT and CDR2 FQNNGV. This chain's CDR3 is CASSLGGAWGQETQYF. The CDR3 region has the DNA TGTGCCAGCAGCTTGGGGGGGGCCTGGGGACAAGAGACCCAGTACTTC.

The rearrangement links TRBV7-2 to TRBJ2-1, with 7 bases identical to TRBD2. This CDR3 spans 17 amino acids. V gave up 1 base and J gave up 5 bases; unmatched junction bases: 11. Germline V gene lookup returns CDR1 SGHTA and CDR2 FQGNSA. CDR3 amino acids: CASSLVPLSGVNNEQFF. The CDR3 DNA reads TGTGCCAGCAGCTTAGTACCGCTGAGCGGGGTAAACAATGAGCAGTTCTTC.

The V gene is TRBV12-3 or TRBV12-4, the J gene TRBJ2-7, with D maybe TRBD2 (5 bases). This CDR3 is built from 18 residues. The V end lost 2 bases, the J end lost 2 bases, and 22 bases lay between the germline ends. The CDR3 DNA reads TGTGCCAGCAGTTTAACCCGGGATGGAACCTGGGCTACCTACGAGCAGTACTTC. Translation gives CASSLTRDGTWATYEQYF.

This chain connects TRBV6-6 to TRBJ2-7; D remains unclear. Trimming took 5 bases from V and 7 from J, leaving 18 bases between them. Germline-derived CDR1 and CDR2 are MNHNY and SVGAGI (reference sequence). The CDR3 runs 14 residues. The CDR3 nucleotides read TGTGCCAGCAGTGATGACCTGGAGATGGGTGAGCAGTACTTC. Protein product: CASSDDLEMGEQYF.

This chain connects TRBV15 to TRBJ2-7, with D perhaps given as TRBD1 or TRBD2 (5 bases each). V gave up 5 bases and J gave up 6 bases, with 11 bases separating them. The CDR3 has 12 amino acids. Germline V gene data show CDR1 as LNHNV and CDR2 as YYDKDF (reference sequence). Here the CDR3 DNA reads TGTGCCACCAGCGTGGGGGTTCGCGAGCAGTACTTC. Translating it yields CATSVGVREQYF.

This chain uses TRBV7-2 with TRBJ2-5; D is possibly TRBD1 (5 bases). The germline V gene has CDR1 SGHTA and CDR2 FQGNSA. V was trimmed by 6 bases and J by 11 bases, leaving 19 bases between them. There are 13 residues in the CDR3. In nucleotides, the CDR3 is TGTGCCAGCAGTACTCCCCCGGACAATGAGCAGTACTTC. Residues: CASSTPPDNEQYF.

This clonotype was seen a handful of times. The V and J genes are TRBV27 and TRBJ1-1, with a weak D call TRBD1 (5 bases). The V and J ends lost 5 bases and 1 base respectively, with 20 bases between them. Germline V gene sequence: CDR1 MNHEY, CDR2 SMNVEV (reference sequence). There are 17 residues in the CDR3. Written as DNA, the CDR3 is TGTGCCAGCAGTCCACAAGGGGCACGGATTGGGAACACTGAAGCTTTCTTT. Translating it yields CASSPQGARIGNTEAFF.

Remarks on this clonotype: At one of its ends the junction is not consistent with the germline gene, which may arise from a read error. The V gene is TRBV4-1, the J gene TRBJ2-3; unclear D gene. The germline CDR1 and CDR2 sequences are MGHRA and YSYEKL. The CDR3 sequence is 14 residues long. DNA of the CDR3: TGCGCCAGCAGACAAGGACCGCATACAGATACGCAGTATTTT. Its protein product is CASRQGPHTDTQYF.

This clonotype was found a few times. The chain uses TRBV7-9 and TRBJ2-5; no reliable D call. Trimming shortened V by 1 base and J by 5 bases, and 14 bases separated the two germline ends. The CDR3 extends over 15 amino acids. Germline loops: CDR1 SEHNR, CDR2 FQNEAQ (reference sequence). The CDR3 spells CASSLGEGSLETQYF. For the CDR3, the DNA is TGTGCCAGCAGCTTAGGCGAAGGCAGTTTGGAGACCCAGTACTTC.

Details on this clonotype: One end of the junction fails to match germline, which may point to a read error. The rearrangement links TRBV20-1 to TRBJ1-5; a weak D match, TRBD1 (5 bases). CDR3 length equals 15 residues. Germline loops: CDR1 DFQATT, CDR2 SNEGSKA (reference sequence). CDR3: CGARDDSSRGQPQHF. CDR3 bases: TGCGGTGCTAGAGATGACTCTAGTAGGGGTCAGCCCCAGCATTTT.

The chain uses TRBV2 and TRBJ2-2, with TRBD1 matching over 7 bases. V shed 1 base and J 5 bases; nucleotides not matched to a gene: 1. Germline V lookup: CDR1 SNHLY, CDR2 FYNNEI. The CDR3 covers 14 residues. CDR3 region: CASSEGRGTGELFF. CDR3 coding DNA: TGTGCCAGCAGTGAAGGCAGGGGGACCGGGGAGCTGTTTTTT. The full variable domain, its missing parts supplied by reference TRBV2 and TRBJ2-2, is EPEVTQTPSHQVTQMGQEVILRCVPISNHLYFYWYRQILGQKVEFLVSFYNNEISEKSEIFDDQFSVERPDGSNFTLKIRSTKLEDSAMYFCASSEGRGTGELFFGEGSRLTVL.

In this sample, this clonotype turned up a few times. One end of the junction is discordant with germline, which a read error may explain. V and J are TRBV11-2 and TRBJ2-3; no reliable D call. This CDR3 spans 11 amino acids. CDR1 SGHAT and CDR2 FQNNGV come from the germline V gene. CDR3 in DNA: TGTGCCAGCAGGGTTTCAGATACGCGGTATTTT. This encodes CASRVSDTRYF.

CDR3 nucleotide sequence: TGTGCCAGCAGCCAACCGACAGGGTTAGACACTGAAGCTTTCTTT. Amino acid sequence: CASSQPTGLDTEAFF. The V gene is TRBV7-9, the J gene TRBJ1-1; 7 bases are a match to TRBD1. The CDR3 sequence is 15 residues long. The trim removed 5 bases at V and 3 bases at J, leaving 9 bases unmatched. The germline CDR1 and CDR2 sequences are SEHNR and FQNEAQ (reference sequence).

This clonotype appeared many times. J is TRBJ2-5 and V is TRBV10-3; possible D gene TRBD2, 5 bases. The V end lost 11 bases, the J end lost 1 base, and 11 bases lay between the germline ends. Germline CDR1 and CDR2: ENHRY and SYGVKD. This CDR3 is 12 amino acids long. CDR3 DNA sequence: TGTGCCGTAAGAGGGTCCCAAGAGACCCAGTACTTC. Protein: CAVRGSQETQYF.

The chain joins TRBV28 to TRBJ2-1; TRBD2 aligns across 10 bases. This CDR3 comprises 15 residues. CDR1 is MDHEN and CDR2 is SYDVKM in the germline V gene. Unmatched junction bases numbered 10, after V lost 6 bases and J lost 8 bases. The CDR3 region has the DNA TGTGCCAGCAGGGAATCTAGCGGGGGTTGGTATGAGCAGTTCTTC. Translated, it gives CASRESSGGWYEQFF. Full variable domain (outside the CDR3, taken from reference TRBV28 and TRBJ2-1): DVKVTQSSRYLVKRTGEKVFLECVQDMDHENMFWYRQDPGLGLRLIYFSYDVKMKEKGDIPEGYSVSREKKERFSLILESASTNQTSMYLCASRESSGGWYEQFFGPGTRLTVL.

This clonotype was observed a handful of times. V gene TRBV6-6 combines with J gene TRBJ1-2; D is perhaps TRBD1 (5 bases). With 6 bases removed from V and 3 bases from J, the gap between germline ends came to 20 bases. CDR1 is MNHNY, CDR2 SVGAGI, per germline (reference sequence). The CDR3 length is 16 residues. The CDR3 loop reads CASSSHGGLGDYGYTF. CDR3 coding DNA: TGTGCCAGCAGCTCTCATGGCGGGCTGGGGGACTATGGCTACACCTTC.